Presented here are 26 T cell receptor beta chains from one specimen sequenced in a study of blood T cells in healthy people across ages. Through a sample-barcoded 5' primer and a J-beta primer mix, a second PCR was run for about 6 to 11 cycles. One entry per CDR3 protein, called by TCRdb with MiXCR from the 5' RACE reads. The sample contains about 640,000 distinct CDR3 sequences, around 54% of which appear only once. The sequencing sample was made of blood. The source of these receptors is a man aged 55 to 69 in good health.

The rearrangement uses TRBV20-1 and TRBJ2-5; TRBD1 or TRBD2 may be the D gene (5 bases each). The J call may be incorrect, as the DNA end agrees better with TRBJ2-1. This CDR3 region has 13 residues. The germline CDR1 and CDR2 sequences are DFQATT and SNEGSKA (reference sequence). Written as DNA, the CDR3 is TGCAGTGCTAGTAGGTCTAGGGGAGAGACCCAGTTCTTC. It codes for CSASRSRGETQFF.

This clonotype was observed a few times. V gene TRBV9 combines with J gene TRBJ2-3, with a weak D call TRBD1 (6 bases). CDR1 and CDR2 (germline): SGDLS, YYNGEE. Trimming shortened V by 3 bases and J by 4 bases, and 18 bases separated the two germline ends. The CDR3 runs 16 residues. Here the CDR3 reads CASSDTGPPAPDTQYF. The CDR3, as DNA: TGTGCCAGCAGCGATACAGGGCCCCCGGCCCCAGATACGCAGTATTTT.

The chain has TRBV7-2 and TRBJ2-3; D gene uncertain. This CDR3 has 14 amino acids. Trimming removed 5 bases at V and 1 base at J, with 10 bases between. Germline V gives CDR1 SGHTA, CDR2 FQGNSA. The CDR3 region has the DNA TGTGCCAGCAGCCCTCACCAGGGCACAGATACGCAGTATTTT. As protein: CASSPHQGTDTQYF.

Concerning this clonotype: The junction and the germline gene differ at one end; a read error may be behind it. The genes are TRBV15 and TRBJ2-7, with 7 bases lining up with TRBD2. Per the germline V gene, CDR1 is LNHNV and CDR2 is YYDKDF (reference sequence). The CDR3 is 16 amino acids. The CDR3 nucleotides read TGTGTCACCAGCAGAGGGGAGGGATTACCCGCCTACGAGCAGTACTTC. Translation: CVTSRGEGLPAYEQYF.

The genes are TRBV20-1 and TRBJ2-1, with D possibly TRBD2 on 7 matching bases. Per germline, CDR1 DFQATT and CDR2 SNEGSKA (reference sequence). This CDR3 comprises 13 residues. V lost 3 bases and J 4 bases, leaving 10 bases between the germline ends. CDR3 amino acids: CSASAGAYNEQFF. CDR3 in DNA: TGCAGTGCTAGTGCGGGGGCTTACAATGAGCAGTTCTTC.

This clonotype was observed a few times. As DNA, the CDR3 is TGTGCCAGCAGCTTAGCGTACGTTTCTGGCGGCTACGAGCAGTACTTC. This encodes CASSLAYVSGGYEQYF. V is TRBV7-2 and J is TRBJ2-7; no definite D call. Germline lookup yields CDR1 SGHTA and CDR2 FQGNSA. V dropped 0 bases and J dropped 3 bases, with 15 bases sitting between them. The CDR3 runs to 16 residues.

The rearrangement uses TRBV5-1 and TRBJ2-3; D tentatively fits TRBD1 or TRBD2 (6 bases each). Trimming removed 3 bases from V and 0 bases from J, with 17 bases in between. The CDR3 totals 17 residues. Germline V gene sequence: CDR1 SGHRS, CDR2 YFSETQ. This CDR3 is CASSSGIQGRSTDTQYF. The DNA for the CDR3 is TGCGCCAGCAGCTCAGGAATTCAGGGGAGGAGCACAGATACGCAGTATTTT.

This rearrangement joins TRBV11-1 to TRBJ1-6; D not certain. V was pared by 0 bases and J by 15 bases, with 15 bases between. The V gene's germline CDR1 is SGHAT and CDR2 FQDESV (reference sequence). This CDR3 has 14 amino acids. The CDR3 region is CASSLALNGSYLHF. The CDR3 DNA reads TGTGCCAGCAGCTTAGCGCTAAACGGGTCCTACCTCCACTTT.

This clonotype occurred once. One junction end disagrees with the germline gene, perhaps due to a read error. The rearrangement joins TRBV10-3 to TRBJ1-2, with D unresolved. There are 13 residues in the CDR3. CDR1 and CDR2 (germline): ENHRY, SYGVKD. Written as DNA, the CDR3 is TGTGCCATCAGTCAGTCGTATAACTATGGCTACACCTTC. Translated, it gives CAISQSYNYGYTF.

This sequence joins TRBV6-6 and TRBJ2-3; the match to TRBD1 covers 9 bases. Germline lookup yields CDR1 MNHNY and CDR2 SVGAGI (reference sequence). The length of the CDR3 is 15 residues. V shed 7 bases, J shed 4 bases, and the junction held 9 bases outside the gene matches. The CDR3 protein is CASNEGQGDADTQYF. DNA for the CDR3: TGTGCCAGCAATGAGGGACAGGGTGACGCAGATACGCAGTATTTT.

J is TRBJ1-4 and V is TRBV20-1; weak D call: TRBD1 (5 bases). CDR1 and CDR2 (germline): DFQATT, SNEGSKA (reference sequence). V was trimmed by 4 bases and J by 3 bases, leaving 15 bases between them. This CDR3 comprises 15 residues. This chain's CDR3 is CSATIPGLANEKLFF. As DNA, the CDR3 is TGCAGTGCTACGATTCCAGGGCTGGCTAATGAAAAACTGTTTTTT.

This clonotype appeared a few times. The chain is built from TRBV20-1 and TRBJ1-2; a possible D gene is TRBD1 (5 bases). V was trimmed by 2 bases and J by 4 bases, leaving 14 bases between them. Germline V gives CDR1 DFQATT, CDR2 SNEGSKA (reference sequence). CDR3 length: 14 residues. CDR3 bases: TGCAGTGCTAGAAGGGACCCTGGGCGCTATGGCTACACCTTC. Protein sequence: CSARRDPGRYGYTF.

The J gene is TRBJ2-7, the V gene TRBV6-6, with TRBD2 matching over 7 bases. V lost 6 bases, J lost 7 bases, and 9 bases stayed unmatched. The length of the CDR3 is 13 residues. Germline values: CDR1 MNHNY, CDR2 SVGAGI (reference sequence). The DNA for the CDR3 is TGTGCCAGCAGCCCGGGACTAAGTAGGGAGCAGTACTTC. Translation: CASSPGLSREQYF.

For this clonotype: This CDR3 fails to terminate in the conserved phenylalanine or tryptophan, so it likely reflects a read error. No DNA is shown, since the ends of the CDR3 on it are uncertain; the CDR3 is the one TCRdb lists. The chain combines TRBV4-2 with TRBJ1-2; the table calls TRBD1, which could not be checked here. Germline V lookup: CDR1 LGHNA, CDR2 YNFKEQ. The CDR3 is 16 amino acids long, termini counted. CDR3 protein: CASSQGTGERLNGHTV.

Points on this clonotype: A much larger clone differs by one base, so this may be a read error. The chain links TRBV11-2 to TRBJ2-7, with D tentatively TRBD2 (6 bases). The J call may be faulty, since TRBJ2-5 better matches the DNA end. Germline V lookup: CDR1 SGHAT, CDR2 FQNNGV. The CDR3 is 16 residues long. The CDR3 DNA follows: TGTGCCAGCAGCTTAGTACGACTAGTGGGGTCGGAGACCCAGTACTTC. Amino acids: CASSLVRLVGSETQYF.

The chain joins TRBV7-2 to TRBJ2-7; maybe TRBD2 (6 bases). Germline lookup yields CDR1 SGHTA and CDR2 FQGNSA. The CDR3 is 13 residues long. V gave up 5 bases and J gave up 5 bases, with 13 bases separating them. The CDR3 sequence: CASSPWAGNEQYF. For the CDR3, the DNA is TGTGCCAGCAGCCCTTGGGCGGGGAACGAGCAGTACTTC. The variable domain in full, completed from reference TRBV7-2 and TRBJ2-7, reads GAGVSQSPSNKVTEKGKDVELRCDPISGHTALYWYRQSLGQGLEFLIYFQGNSAPDKSGLPSDRFSAERTGGSVSTLTIQRTQQEDSAVYLCASSPWAGNEQYFGPGTRLTVT.

The chain couples TRBV7-9 to TRBJ1-2; D unresolved. Germline loops: CDR1 SEHNR, CDR2 FQNEAQ (reference sequence). The V gene lost 2 bases and the J gene lost 7 bases, with 11 bases spanning the gap. The CDR3 length is 13 residues. CDR3 region: CASSLPAAFGYTF. The CDR3 coding sequence is TGTGCCAGCAGCTTACCCGCGGCTTTTGGCTACACCTTC.

The rearrangement uses TRBV20-1 and TRBJ2-1; D is possibly TRBD2 (6 bases). The CDR3 has 13 residues. Germline V gene lookup returns CDR1 DFQATT and CDR2 SNEGSKA (reference sequence). Trimming cost V 6 bases and J 2 bases, with 11 bases left between them. This CDR3 reads CSAGRGTYNEQFF. For the CDR3, the DNA is TGCAGTGCGGGGCGGGGCACCTACAATGAGCAGTTCTTC.

The chain links TRBV2 to TRBJ1-4, with D uncertain. Germline CDR1 and CDR2: SNHLY and FYNNEI. V shed 7 bases and J shed 12 bases, with 21 bases lying between them. The CDR3 sequence is 14 residues long. CDR3 bases: TGTGCCAGCATCGCCCGTCTGAAAAATGCCGAACTGTTTTTT. Translation gives CASIARLKNAELFF.

A few counts support this clonotype. V gene TRBV6-1 combines with J gene TRBJ2-6; D is possibly TRBD1 (7 bases). CDR1 MNHNS and CDR2 SASEGT come from the germline V gene. Trimming cost V 7 bases and J 1 base, with 17 bases left between them. The CDR3 runs 17 residues. CDR3 sequence (DNA): TGTGCCAGCACCGAACAGACAGGGAGGTCTGGGGCCAACGTCCTGACTTTC. Translating gives CASTEQTGRSGANVLTF.

The chain couples TRBV12-3 or TRBV12-4 to TRBJ2-3, with D tentatively TRBD1 or TRBD2 (5 bases each). CDR3 size: 14 residues. Between the trimmed V and J ends, which lost 3 bases and 6 bases, there was a span of 13 bases. The CDR3, as DNA: TGTGCCAGCAGTTTTTACGGGGCCCGGGATACGCAGTATTTT. The encoded protein is CASSFYGARDTQYF.

This rearrangement joins TRBV6-5 to TRBJ2-5; 9 nucleotides agree with TRBD2. The CDR3 totals 18 residues. The germline V gene encodes CDR1 MNHEY and CDR2 SVGAGI. Trimming took 2 bases from V and 1 from J; bases not matched to a gene: 11. CDR3 coding DNA: TGTGCCAGCAGTTACAGCTTCATTGGCGGGGGGGCCCAAGAGACCCAGTACTTC. As protein: CASSYSFIGGGAQETQYF.

The genes are TRBV20-1 and TRBJ1-2; perhaps TRBD1 as D (5 bases). Germline V gene lookup returns CDR1 DFQATT and CDR2 SNEGSKA (reference sequence). This CDR3 comprises 17 residues. V shed 0 bases and J shed 2 bases, with 19 bases lying between them. The CDR3 coding sequence is TGCAGTGCTAGAGATGCCAGAAGATTGGAGGGGAACTATGGCTACACCTTC. It yields the protein CSARDARRLEGNYGYTF.

The chain joins TRBV7-2 to TRBJ2-1; tentative D call: TRBD1 (6 bases). CDR3 size: 15 residues. Trimming stripped 5 bases from V and 0 bases from J, with 11 bases between. Germline V gene sequence: CDR1 SGHTA, CDR2 FQGNSA. This CDR3 reads CASSRQESSYNEQFF. In DNA, the CDR3 is TGTGCCAGCAGCAGACAGGAGAGCTCCTACAATGAGCAGTTCTTC.

The chain recombines TRBV5-1 with TRBJ1-6, with D perhaps matching TRBD1 (5 bases). The CDR3 is 16 amino acids. V lost 3 bases and J lost 7, with 17 bases in between. Germline V CDR1 and CDR2: SGHRS, YFSETQ. The CDR3 reads CASSSRGEILNSPLHF. Written as DNA, the CDR3 is TGCGCCAGCAGCTCAAGGGGAGAGATATTGAATTCACCCCTCCACTTT.

This chain joins TRBV7-2 and TRBJ2-7; TRBD2 might be the D (5 bases). Per the germline V gene, CDR1 is SGHTA and CDR2 is FQGNSA. Deletions cut 2 bases from V and 2 bases from J, with 13 bases between. The CDR3 sequence is 15 residues long. In nucleotides, the CDR3 is TGTGCCAGCAGCTTATCGGGCGGGTATACCTACGAGCAGTACTTC. Translated: CASSLSGGYTYEQYF.